The next 10 T cell receptor beta chains were all read from a single sample in a study of T cell repertoires in cytomegalovirus infection. TCRdb re-analysed the reads in MiXCR, keeping a single row per CDR3 protein. The sample contains more than 150,000 distinct CDR3 sequences, approximately 20% of which appear only once. Sequencing was performed on PBMCs. These receptors all stem from a human donor in good health (CMV status not recorded). Some clones in this sample may be carry-over from other donors' samples.

This clonotype occurred many times. This chain connects TRBV7-2 to TRBJ2-7; D may correspond to TRBD1 or TRBD2 (5 bases each). Trimming took off 1 base at V and 3 bases at J, with 13 bases between the two ends. Germline V CDR1 and CDR2: SGHTA, FQGNSA. The CDR3 spans 15 residues. The CDR3 is CASSLGPRDRYEQYF. The CDR3 bases are TGTGCCAGCAGCTTAGGTCCTAGGGACCGCTACGAGCAGTACTTC.

V usage is TRBV28 and J usage is TRBJ2-1; 8 nucleotides match TRBD1. Germline-derived CDR1 and CDR2 are MDHEN and SYDVKM. With 6 bases clipped from V and 5 bases from J, the junction kept 9 bases outside the gene matches. This CDR3 is 15 amino acids long. CDR3 sequence: CASRTGGKNDNEQFF. The CDR3 DNA is TGTGCCAGCAGAACAGGGGGTAAGAACGACAATGAGCAGTTCTTC.

The chain has TRBV11-2 and TRBJ2-3; a weak D match, TRBD2 (6 bases). In germline, CDR1 is SGHAT, CDR2 FQNNGV. This CDR3 region has 15 residues. Trimming pared 4 bases from V and 2 bases from J, leaving 13 bases between. The CDR3 sequence is CASSSRTGVTDTQYF. Written as DNA, the CDR3 is TGTGCCAGCAGCTCGAGGACGGGGGTCACAGATACGCAGTATTTT. Based on the CDR3 plus reference TRBV11-2 and TRBJ2-3, the full variable domain is EAGVAQSPRYKIIEKRQSVAFWCNPISGHATLYWYQQILGQGPKLLIQFQNNGVVDDSQLPKDRFSAERLKGVDSTLKIQPAKLEDSAVYLCASSSRTGVTDTQYFGPGTRLTVL.

The table lists this clonotype with many counts. The chain recombines TRBV7-8 with TRBJ2-1, with D uncertain. This CDR3 region has 15 residues. Germline CDR1 SGHVS, CDR2 FQNEAQ. V was cut by 4 bases and J by 0 bases, with 10 bases left in between. In DNA form, the CDR3 reads TGTGCCAGCAGCTCCTCAGCCAGCTCCTACAATGAGCAGTTCTTC. This codes for CASSSSASSYNEQFF.

V is TRBV19 and J is TRBJ1-5; no firm D call. V was pared by 6 bases and J by 0 bases, with 12 bases between. CDR3 length: 15 residues. CDR1 LNHDA and CDR2 SQIVND come from the germline V gene (reference sequence). This CDR3 is CASSPESYSNQPQHF. CDR3 bases: TGTGCCAGTAGCCCCGAGAGTTATAGCAATCAGCCCCAGCATTTT.

At least ten counts were recorded for this clonotype. J is TRBJ2-5 and V is TRBV10-3, with D unclear. Trimming removed 0 bases at V and 4 bases at J, with 3 bases between. Germline CDR1 is ENHRY and CDR2 is SYGVKD. CDR3 size: 12 residues. CDR3 nucleotides: TGTGCCATCAGTGAGTCTGGAGAGACCCAGTACTTC. Translation: CAISESGETQYF.

This clonotype showed up just a few times. The CDR3 DNA reads TGTGCCAGCAGTTATGTCTGGAACACTGAAGCTTTCTTT. Its protein product is CASSYVWNTEAFF. V usage is TRBV6-6 and J usage is TRBJ1-1; unclear D gene. Trimming left V 3 bases short and J 1 base short, with 6 bases between. CDR3 size: 13 residues. Germline V lookup: CDR1 MNHNY, CDR2 SVGAGI (reference sequence).

The CDR3 reads CASSPRDGWRANSNQPQHF. The CDR3 nucleotides read TGTGCCAGCTCACCACGAGACGGCTGGAGGGCTAATAGCAATCAGCCCCAGCATTTT. The chain is built from TRBV18 and TRBJ1-5, with D hard to call. The V gene lost 1 base and the J gene lost 0 bases, with 19 bases spanning the gap. The germline gives CDR1 KGHSH, CDR2 LQKENI. This CDR3 has 19 amino acids.

The chain links TRBV28 to TRBJ2-3; no reliable D call. CDR1 and CDR2 from the germline V gene are MDHEN and SYDVKM. This CDR3 contains 13 residues. V lost 5 bases and J lost 6, with 12 bases in between. The CDR3 DNA sequence: TGTGCCAGCAGTCTTCTCTCCCCGGATACGCAGTATTTT. This sequence encodes CASSLLSPDTQYF. The full variable domain, rest sourced from reference TRBV28 and TRBJ2-3, is DVKVTQSSRYLVKRTGEKVFLECVQDMDHENMFWYRQDPGLGLRLIYFSYDVKMKEKGDIPEGYSVSREKKERFSLILESASTNQTSMYLCASSLLSPDTQYFGPGTRLTVL.

This clonotype occurred a few times. J is TRBJ2-4 and V is TRBV2; D gene unclear. Germline assignment: CDR1 SNHLY and CDR2 FYNNEI. The CDR3 runs 15 residues. Trimming pared 5 bases from V and 7 bases from J, leaving 18 bases between. CDR3 sequence: CASSPSGIQGNIQYF. The CDR3 nucleotides read TGTGCCAGCAGTCCCTCCGGTATACAAGGGAACATTCAGTACTTC.